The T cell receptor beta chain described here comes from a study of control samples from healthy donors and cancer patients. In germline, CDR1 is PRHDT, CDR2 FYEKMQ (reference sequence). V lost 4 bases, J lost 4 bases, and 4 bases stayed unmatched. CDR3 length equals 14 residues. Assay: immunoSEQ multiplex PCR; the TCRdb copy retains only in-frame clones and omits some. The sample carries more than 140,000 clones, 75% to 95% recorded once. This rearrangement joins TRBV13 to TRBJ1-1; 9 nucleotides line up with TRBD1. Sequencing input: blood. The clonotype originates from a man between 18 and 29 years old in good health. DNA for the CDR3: TGTGCCAGCAGCTGGACAGGGGTCGGCACTGAAGCTTTCTTT. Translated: CASSWTGVGTEAFF.